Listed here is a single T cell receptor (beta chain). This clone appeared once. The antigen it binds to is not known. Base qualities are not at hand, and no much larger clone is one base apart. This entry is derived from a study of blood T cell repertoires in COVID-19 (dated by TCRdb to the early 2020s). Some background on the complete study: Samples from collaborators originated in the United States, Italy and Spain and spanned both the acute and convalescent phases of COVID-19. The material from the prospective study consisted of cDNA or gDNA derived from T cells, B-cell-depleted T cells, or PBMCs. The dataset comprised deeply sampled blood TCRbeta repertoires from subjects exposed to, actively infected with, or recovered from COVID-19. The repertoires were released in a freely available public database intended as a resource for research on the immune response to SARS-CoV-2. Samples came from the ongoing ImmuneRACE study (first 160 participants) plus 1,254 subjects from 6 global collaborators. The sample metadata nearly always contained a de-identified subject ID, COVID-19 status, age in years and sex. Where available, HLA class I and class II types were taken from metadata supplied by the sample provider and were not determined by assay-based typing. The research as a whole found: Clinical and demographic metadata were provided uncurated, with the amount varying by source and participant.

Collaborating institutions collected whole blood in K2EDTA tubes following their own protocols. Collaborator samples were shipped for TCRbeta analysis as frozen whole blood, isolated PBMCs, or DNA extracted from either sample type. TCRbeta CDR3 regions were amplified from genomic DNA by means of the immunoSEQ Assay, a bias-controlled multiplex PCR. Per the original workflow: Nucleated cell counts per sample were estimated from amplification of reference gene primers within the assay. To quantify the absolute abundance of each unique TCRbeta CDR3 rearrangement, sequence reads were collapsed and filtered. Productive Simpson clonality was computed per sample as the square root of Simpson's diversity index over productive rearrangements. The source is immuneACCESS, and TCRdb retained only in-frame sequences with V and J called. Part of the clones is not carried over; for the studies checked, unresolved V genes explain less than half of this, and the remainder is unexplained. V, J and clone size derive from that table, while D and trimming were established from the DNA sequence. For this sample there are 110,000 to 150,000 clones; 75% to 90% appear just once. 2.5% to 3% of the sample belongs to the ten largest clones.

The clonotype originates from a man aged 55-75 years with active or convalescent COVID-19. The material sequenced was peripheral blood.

CDR3 protein: CASSQDITSGGARGREQFF. The nucleotide sequence reads as follows: TGTGCCAGCAGCCAAGATATAACTAGCGGGGGGGCCCGGGGTAGAGAGCAGTTCTTC. The chain is assembled from TRBV4-2 and TRBJ2-1; TRBD2 agrees with 13 junctional bases. The CDR1 and CDR2 encoded by the germline V gene are LGHNA and YNFKEQ. The CDR3 spans 19 residues, from the cysteine through the phenylalanine. Just CDR3 DNA is preserved here, 57 bases in frame from base 1. V is trimmed back by 0 bases and J by 10 bases, and the junction contains 15 bases that no gene match accounts for.